What follows is one T cell receptor beta chain and its context. V gave up 6 bases and J gave up 6 bases; unmatched junction bases: 6. This CDR3 region has 15 residues. Germline lookup yields CDR1 ENHRY and CDR2 SYGVKD. Clones were read by immunoSEQ multiplex PCR, and TCRdb kept only the in-frame ones, dropping some. The sample yields some 46,000 clones, 80% seen once. This sample was taken from a study of PD-1 blockade in classical Hodgkin lymphoma. No patient escaped relapse after autologous stem cell transplantation, and brentuximab vedotin exposure varied. The V gene is TRBV10-3, the J gene TRBJ2-5; 14 bases are a match to TRBD2. The sequencing used peripheral blood mononuclear cells (PBMCs), collected before the second cycle of nivolumab. The sequence was collected from a human donor with classical Hodgkin lymphoma. Written as DNA, the CDR3 is TGTGCCATCAGGGGACTAGCGGGAGTCGGGAAGACCCAGTACTTC. It yields the protein CAIRGLAGVGKTQYF.